Shown below are 15 T cell receptor beta chains from a single sample sequenced in a study of shared T cell receptors in the human thymus. Sequencing used immunoSEQ multiplex PCR; TCRdb keeps in-frame clones, though not all of them. Among under 450,000 clones, just under 95% were seen once, and the ten largest hold 0.015% to 0.025%. Sequencing was performed on thymocytes. All receptors derive from a human donor.

The J gene is TRBJ2-3, the V gene TRBV25-1; no firm D call. Germline-derived CDR1 and CDR2 are MGHDK and SYGVNS. Trimming took 2 bases from V and 0 from J, leaving 3 bases between them. The CDR3 has 13 amino acids. The CDR3 DNA reads TGTGCCAGCAGTGAAGGTAGCACAGATACGCAGTATTTT. This codes for CASSEGSTDTQYF.

The chain has TRBV28 and TRBJ2-2; maybe TRBD1 (8 bases). Between the trimmed V and J ends, which lost 7 bases and 3 bases, there was a span of 27 bases. CDR3 size: 19 residues. Germline CDR1 is MDHEN and CDR2 is SYDVKM. The CDR3 DNA is TGTGCCAGCACTCGAAATCGGGACAGGCGGGGGAGTTACACCGGGGAGCTGTTTTTT. It encodes CASTRNRDRRGSYTGELFF.

The chain carries TRBV28 and TRBJ2-3; no reliable D call. In germline, CDR1 is MDHEN, CDR2 SYDVKM. Trimming removed 2 bases from V and 3 bases from J, with 9 bases in between. CDR3 size: 14 residues. As DNA, the CDR3 is TGTGCCAGCAGTTTACCCAGACCTACAGATACGCAGTATTTT. Translating gives CASSLPRPTDTQYF.

The chain employs TRBV5-4 and TRBJ1-4; the D is unclear. Trimming pared 2 bases from V and 0 bases from J, leaving 5 bases between. This CDR3 is 14 amino acids long. Looked up from germline, CDR1 is SGHNT and CDR2 is YYREEE (reference sequence). The CDR3 DNA reads as TGTGCCAGCAGCTTAATTCCAACTAATGAAAAACTGTTTTTT. It encodes CASSLIPTNEKLFF.

The chain recombines TRBV30 with TRBJ2-7, with unresolved D. CDR3 length equals 15 residues. V dropped 0 bases and J dropped 6 bases, with 18 bases sitting between them. The V gene's germline CDR1 is GTSNPN and CDR2 SVGIG (reference sequence). The CDR3 DNA reads as TGTGCCTGGAGTGTAATCGAAGAGGAAGAAAGCGAGCAGTACTTC. Protein: CAWSVIEEEESEQYF.

This chain uses TRBV2 with TRBJ1-5, with TRBD1 identical over 7 bases. CDR1 and CDR2 (germline): SNHLY, FYNNEI. The CDR3 contains 17 residues. V was clipped by 8 bases and J by 0 bases; unmatched bases: 13. CDR3 nucleotide sequence: TGTGCCAGCGGCGGGACAGCTTGTTTCCATAGCAATCAGCCCCAGCATTTT. Translated, it gives CASGGTACFHSNQPQHF.

The chain recombines TRBV4-2 with TRBJ2-1; 12 bases are shared with TRBD2. Germline-derived CDR1 and CDR2 are LGHNA and YNFKEQ. The CDR3 length is 20 residues. V shed 0 bases and J 2 bases; nucleotides not matched to a gene: 11. CDR3 coding DNA: TGTGCCAGCAGCCAAGACTCCTCGACTAGCGGGAGCTTCCCCTACAATGAGCAGTTCTTC. Amino acids: CASSQDSSTSGSFPYNEQFF.

V is TRBV5-1 and J is TRBJ2-7; 8 nucleotides agree with TRBD1. V lost 3 bases to trimming and J lost 1 base; unmatched junction nucleotides: 9. This CDR3 is built from 16 residues. Germline assignment: CDR1 SGHRS and CDR2 YFSETQ. The CDR3 is CASSSLADRGSYEQYF. For the CDR3, the DNA is TGCGCCAGCAGCTCCCTTGCTGACAGGGGATCCTACGAGCAGTACTTC.

This rearrangement joins TRBV5-4 to TRBJ2-2; D is unclear. V shed 5 bases and J shed 5 bases, with 4 bases lying between them. Germline V lookup: CDR1 SGHNT, CDR2 YYREEE (reference sequence). The CDR3 totals 11 residues. This chain's CDR3 is CASSKTGELFF. The CDR3 nucleotides read TGTGCCAGCAGTAAAACCGGGGAGCTGTTTTTT. Variable domain in full (rest from reference TRBV5-4 and TRBJ2-2): ETGVTQSPTHLIKTRGQQVTLRCSSQSGHNTVSWYQQALGQGPQFIFQYYREEENGRGNFPPRFSGLQFPNYSSELNVNALELDDSALYLCASSKTGELFFGEGSRLTVL.

J is TRBJ2-1 and V is TRBV11-2; 15 bases align to TRBD2. This CDR3 comprises 14 residues. Germline CDR1 reads SGHAT; CDR2 reads FQNNGV. Germline trimming cut 5 bases from V and 13 bases from J; bases unmatched to any gene: 6. Here the CDR3 reads CASSPGLAGGFQFF. The CDR3 DNA sequence: TGTGCCAGCAGCCCCGGACTAGCGGGAGGGTTCCAGTTCTTC.

The chain joins TRBV6-4 to TRBJ2-3, with TRBD2 as a possible D gene (7 bases). Germline CDR1 MRHNA, CDR2 SNTAGT. V lost 2 bases, J lost 4 bases, and 10 bases lay in between. This CDR3 has 14 amino acids. CDR3: CASSDGGGPDTQYF. The CDR3 bases are TGTGCCAGCAGTGACGGGGGGGGGCCAGATACGCAGTATTTT.

This clone was detected only once. This chain links TRBV13 with TRBJ2-3; possibly TRBD1 for D (5 bases). Trimming stripped 7 bases from V and 3 bases from J, with 14 bases between. The CDR3 covers 14 residues. The germline CDR1 and CDR2 sequences are PRHDT and FYEKMQ (reference sequence). Here the CDR3 reads CASKRGARTDTQYF. CDR3 nucleotide sequence: TGTGCCAGCAAACGTGGGGCTCGGACAGATACGCAGTATTTT.

The chain recombines TRBV11-1 with TRBJ1-1, with 9 bases identical to TRBD1. This CDR3 is built from 15 residues. V lost 3 bases, J lost 6 bases, and 8 bases stayed unmatched. CDR1 and CDR2 from the germline V gene are SGHAT and FQDESV (reference sequence). The CDR3 loop is CASSFSEQGAAEAFF. The CDR3 nucleotides read TGTGCCAGCAGCTTCTCTGAACAGGGGGCGGCTGAAGCTTTCTTT.

This sequence joins TRBV20-1 and TRBJ2-1; D remains ambiguous. The germline V and J ends were trimmed by 5 bases and 5 bases, with 7 bases remaining between them. The CDR3 covers 11 residues. CDR1 is DFQATT, CDR2 SNEGSKA, per germline (reference sequence). The chain's CDR3 is CSAPGHNEQFF. The CDR3, as DNA: TGCAGTGCTCCTGGCCACAATGAGCAGTTCTTC.

The rearrangement uses TRBV7-2 and TRBJ1-5, with D possibly TRBD1 on 5 matching bases. The length of the CDR3 is 17 residues. The V end was cut by 1 base, the J end by 0 bases, with 13 bases between. CDR1 is SGHTA, CDR2 FQGNSA, per germline. The CDR3 loop is CASSLVGTANSNQPQHF. In DNA form, the CDR3 reads TGTGCCAGCAGCTTAGTGGGGACGGCGAATAGCAATCAGCCCCAGCATTTT.